This is a list of T cell receptor beta chains from one sample in a study of blood T cell repertoires in COVID-19. Libraries were prepared by immunoSEQ multiplex PCR; TCRdb keeps only in-frame clonotypes and omits some of them. The repertoire holds around 60,000 clones, 65% to 85% seen once, with about 7.1% in the top ten. Input material: peripheral blood. The receptor source for this set is a man aged 60 to 75 with acute or convalescent COVID-19. CDR3s include the opening cysteine and the closing phenylalanine or tryptophan. The order of the fields is J gene, clone size, V gene, D gene, CDR3 protein, CDR3 DNA. The D gene is left open where the match is weak. Clone size is stated in some rows and not others, as once, few, many or a class when expanded.

TRBJ2-5	NA	TRBV7-2	TRBD1	CASSLGTGFQETQYF	TGTGCCAGCAGCTTAGGGACAGGGTTTCAAGAGACCCAGTACTTC
TRBJ2-7	NA	TRBV20-1	NA	CSASKTGAYEQYF	TGCAGTGCTAGTAAAACAGGAGCCTACGAGCAGTACTTC
TRBJ2-3	NA	TRBV10-3	NA	CAISGGSDTQYF	TGTGCCATCAGTGGCGGCTCCGATACGCAGTATTTT
TRBJ1-2	medium-sized	TRBV7-9	TRBD1	CASRFGDRDAYGYTF	TGTGCCAGCAGGTTCGGGGACAGGGATGCCTATGGCTACACCTTC
TRBJ2-7	NA	TRBV7-2	NA	CASSRGHPYEQYF	TGTGCCAGCAGCCGAGGGCACCCCTACGAGCAGTACTTC
TRBJ1-1	once	TRBV19	NA	CASSYRIDTEAFF	TGTGCCAGTAGTTACAGGATCGACACTGAAGCTTTCTTT
TRBJ2-6	NA	TRBV19	TRBD1	CASSIAGQGITGANVLTF	TGTGCCAGTAGTATTGCGGGACAGGGAATTACCGGGGCCAACGTCCTGACTTTC
TRBJ2-2	NA	TRBV29-1	NA	CSVDQGLTGELFF	TGCAGCGTTGATCAGGGGCTCACCGGGGAGCTGTTTTTT
TRBJ2-3	NA	TRBV24-1	NA	CATSAPGYTDTQYF	TGTGCCACCAGTGCCCCAGGGTACACAGATACGCAGTATTTT
TRBJ2-7	NA	TRBV6-4	NA	CASSRLEREQYF	TGTGCCAGCAGTCGCCTTGAGAGGGAGCAGTACTTC
TRBJ1-5	NA	TRBV6-5	NA	CASKREEDQPQHF	TGTGCCAGCAAGCGGGAAGAGGATCAGCCCCAGCATTTT
TRBJ2-2	NA	TRBV7-9	NA	CASTPPGVGTGELFF	TGTGCCAGCACCCCCCCGGGAGTTGGCACCGGGGAGCTGTTTTTT
TRBJ1-1	NA	TRBV3-1/TRBV3-2	TRBD1	CASSQEVTGWTEAFF	TGTGCCAGCAGCCAAGAGGTGACAGGGTGGACTGAAGCTTTCTTT
TRBJ1-2	NA	TRBV6-5	TRBD1	CASSQDRDYGYTF	TGTGCCAGCAGCCAAGACAGGGACTATGGCTACACCTTC
TRBJ2-4	few	TRBV19	TRBD2	CASSPAGTSGAFQNIQYF	TGTGCCAGTAGTCCCGCCGGGACTAGCGGGGCCTTCCAAAACATTCAGTACTTC
TRBJ2-1	once	TRBV2	TRBD1	CASRRDSLRDEQFF	TGTGCCAGCAGGAGGGACAGCCTAAGGGATGAGCAGTTCTTC
TRBJ2-5	NA	TRBV12-2	NA	CASRLKAAYNLETQYF	TGTGCAAGTCGCCTAAAAGCGGCGTACAATTTAGAGACCCAGTACTTC
TRBJ2-1	NA	TRBV28	TRBD1	CATRGQWGEQFF	TGTGCCACCAGGGGGCAATGGGGTGAGCAGTTCTTC
TRBJ1-5	NA	TRBV2	TRBD1	CASSGQGAQHF	TGTGCCAGCTCTGGACAGGGAGCCCAGCATTTT
TRBJ2-2	NA	TRBV14	NA	CASSQVRSGELFF	TGTGCCAGCAGCCAAGTCCGGTCCGGGGAGCTGTTTTTT
TRBJ1-6	NA	TRBV19	NA	CASSPLLGGDNSPLHF	TGTGCCAGTAGTCCTCTTTTAGGAGGGGATAATTCACCCCTCCACTTT
TRBJ1-6	NA	TRBV6-5	TRBD1	CASRGQGGSPLHF	TGTGCCAGCAGGGGACAGGGAGGTTCACCCCTCCACTTT
TRBJ2-3	NA	TRBV2	NA	CASSWGPPGTDTQYF	TGTGCCAGCAGTTGGGGGCCCCCTGGCACAGATACGCAGTATTTT
TRBJ2-7	NA	TRBV19	NA	CASSTAGAGPYEQYF	TGTGCCAGTAGTACAGCAGGGGCTGGACCCTACGAGCAGTACTTC
TRBJ2-1	NA	TRBV10-2	TRBD1	CASRDRGSNEQFF	TGCGCCAGCAGGGACAGGGGTTCCAATGAGCAGTTCTTC
TRBJ2-5	NA	TRBV24-1	NA	CATSDSGQHNQETQYF	TGTGCCACCAGTGATTCCGGACAGCATAACCAAGAGACCCAGTACTTC
TRBJ2-3	NA	TRBV29-1	NA	CSVVRRGSTDTQYF	TGCAGCGTTGTACGCAGGGGAAGCACAGATACGCAGTATTTT
TRBJ1-3	NA	TRBV7-9	NA	CASSLQASSGNTIYF	TGTGCCAGCAGCTTACAGGCCTCCTCTGGAAACACCATATATTTT
TRBJ2-5	NA	TRBV12-3/TRBV12-4	NA	CASSLVAQETQYF	TGTGCCAGCAGTTTAGTGGCTCAAGAGACCCAGTACTTC
TRBJ1-5	NA	TRBV5-8	NA	CASRPKINQPQHF	TGTGCCAGCAGACCTAAGATCAATCAGCCCCAGCATTTT
TRBJ1-2	NA	TRBV12-3/TRBV12-4	NA	CASSPQGTGYTF	TGTGCCAGCAGTCCCCAGGGAACCGGCTACACCTTC
TRBJ1-5	NA	TRBV24-1	NA	CATVGRGKSNQPQHF	TGTGCCACCGTCGGAAGGGGAAAAAGCAATCAGCCCCAGCATTTT
TRBJ1-2	NA	TRBV6-1	NA	CASSDPTGLDYGYTF	TGTGCCAGCAGCGACCCCACAGGATTGGACTATGGCTACACCTTC
TRBJ2-3	NA	TRBV7-6	TRBD1	CASSSRTGGVIDTQYF	TGTGCCAGCAGCTCCCGGACAGGGGGCGTGATAGATACGCAGTATTTT
TRBJ2-7	NA	TRBV27	TRBD1	CASSGGQGLYEQYF	TGTGCCAGCAGTGGGGGACAGGGATTGTACGAGCAGTACTTC
TRBJ2-2	NA	TRBV9	NA	CASSITVNTGELFF	TGTGCCAGCAGCATAACAGTGAACACCGGGGAGCTGTTTTTT
TRBJ2-7	NA	TRBV6-5	NA	CATAGGHEQYF	TGTGCGACAGCCGGAGGGCACGAGCAGTACTTC
TRBJ2-2	NA	TRBV18	NA	CASSRSTANTGELFF	TGTGCCAGCTCACGGTCTACCGCGAACACCGGGGAGCTGTTTTTT
TRBJ2-7	NA	TRBV3-1/TRBV3-2	TRBD2	CASSQELAGGLVDEQYF	TGTGCCAGCAGCCAAGAACTAGCGGGGGGACTAGTGGACGAGCAGTACTTC
TRBJ2-3	NA	TRBV24-1	NA	CATQPAGAADTQYF	TGTGCCACCCAGCCGGCGGGGGCGGCAGATACGCAGTATTTT
TRBJ1-4	NA	TRBV6-5	TRBD1	CASSRQGSNEKLFF	TGTGCCAGCAGCAGACAGGGTTCTAATGAAAAACTGTTTTTT
TRBJ2-7	NA	TRBV27	TRBD2	CASSRRGSGGTNEQYF	TGTGCCAGCAGTCGCCGGGGTAGCGGGGGGACCAACGAGCAGTACTTC
TRBJ2-6	once	TRBV7-2	NA	CAYREGTSVSGANVLTF	TGTGCCTACCGGGAAGGGACATCGGTCTCTGGGGCCAACGTCCTGACTTTC
TRBJ2-3	NA	TRBV15	NA	CATSRGGRDTQYF	TGTGCCACCAGCAGAGGGGGGCGGGATACGCAGTATTTT
TRBJ2-3	NA	TRBV19	NA	CASSYTDTQYF	TGTGCCAGTAGCTACACAGATACGCAGTATTTT
TRBJ1-5	NA	TRBV19	NA	CASTMGRGVNQPQHF	TGTGCCAGTACCATGGGGCGGGGCGTCAATCAGCCCCAGCATTTT
TRBJ1-2	once	TRBV30	NA	CAWSPDTFKMGRTF	TGTGCCTGGAGTCCAGACACCTTTAAAATGGGTAGGACCTTC
TRBJ2-1	NA	TRBV18	TRBD1	CASSPQDREQFF	TGTGCCAGCTCACCACAGGACAGGGAGCAGTTCTTC
TRBJ1-5	NA	TRBV19	NA	CASMEGRRGNQPQHF	TGTGCCAGTATGGAGGGGCGCCGAGGCAATCAGCCCCAGCATTTT
TRBJ2-7	many	TRBV3-1/TRBV3-2	TRBD2	CASSHTSGGPNYEQYF	TGTGCCAGCAGCCATACTAGCGGGGGCCCCAACTACGAGCAGTACTTC
TRBJ2-3	NA	TRBV11-3	NA	CASSLLTGVTDTQYF	TGTGCCAGCAGCTTATTAACGGGGGTAACAGATACGCAGTATTTT
TRBJ2-7	few	TRBV6-5	TRBD1	CASSPGTGSDEQYF	TGTGCCAGCAGCCCCGGGACAGGGAGCGACGAGCAGTACTTC
TRBJ2-3	few	TRBV24-1	TRBD1	CATSPGTGGRVDTQYF	TGTGCCACCAGTCCCGGGACAGGGGGCAGGGTAGATACGCAGTATTTT
TRBJ2-1	few	TRBV24-1	NA	CATKEVDNEQFF	TGTGCCACGAAAGAGGTAGACAATGAGCAGTTCTTC
TRBJ2-3	few	TRBV30	NA	CAWKVGVGTDTQYF	TGTGCCTGGAAGGTGGGAGTGGGAACAGATACGCAGTATTTT
TRBJ2-7	few	TRBV2	TRBD1	CASSQDFGTGTYEQYF	TGTGCCAGCAGTCAAGATTTCGGGACAGGGACCTACGAGCAGTACTTC
TRBJ1-1	few	TRBV7-9	NA	CASSPFEGNTEAFF	TGTGCCAGCAGCCCCTTCGAGGGGAACACTGAAGCTTTCTTT
TRBJ1-2	NA	TRBV9	NA	CASSSSSGNYGYTF	TGTGCCAGCAGCTCATCCTCAGGGAACTATGGCTACACCTTC
TRBJ1-1	NA	TRBV6-5	NA	CASSPRRAGRIEAFF	TGTGCCAGCAGCCCCCGGAGGGCAGGGAGAATTGAAGCTTTCTTT